The following is a TCR beta chain sequence with its context. Its antigen is not known. The sample originates from a study of Ad26.COV2.S vaccination and SARS-CoV-2 variants. Study background: Intramuscularly, Ad26.COV2.S was given either once or twice, 56 days apart.

Data came from immunoSEQ multiplex PCR; TCRdb stores just in-frame clones and leaves some out. Of about 350,000 clones in the sample, approximately 85% were seen once. Noted treatment: some 20 received Ad26.COV2.S at low or high dose, single or two shots; about 5 received placebo; per-sample allocation not given. It was on day 63 after the first vaccine or placebo injection that samples were taken. In Boston, the donor was an adult between 18-55 years of age. The CDR3 has 14 amino acids. J was trimmed by 6 bases and V by 5 bases; bases with no gene match: 6. The V gene's germline CDR1 is SEHNR and CDR2 FQNEAQ (reference sequence). General study points: The placebo group had lower spike-specific TCR breadth than the vaccine recipients did.

The V gene is TRBV7-9, the J gene TRBJ2-4; 8 nucleotides line up with TRBD1. The input for sequencing was peripheral blood, taken in a trial of Ad26.COV2.S vaccine versus placebo. The sequence derives from a person aged 18 to 65 who received the Ad26.COV2.S COVID-19 vaccine or a placebo. CDR3 coding DNA: TGTGCCAGCAGCGCGACAGGGGCGGGAAACATTCAGTACTTC. This gives the protein CASSATGAGNIQYF.